This T cell receptor beta chain was obtained from a study of cytomegalovirus exposure and HLA in healthy donors (dated by TCRdb to 2015 to 2018). Regarding the research as a whole: An earlier analysis of approximately 550 of the donors reported about 250 Gb of sequence data and 117 million unique TCR beta sequences from about 179 million T cells. The number of donors typed differed by locus, with 629-630 for A, B, C, DRB1 and DQB1, roughly 520 for DQA1, some 570 for DPA1, and 450 to 480 for DPB1. The study aimed to test whether cataloging public T cell receptors could reveal signatures of past pathogen exposure. Approximately 300 gigabases of sequencing data and roughly 81 million unique TCR sequences made up an early release that covered some 640 HLA-typed donors. All discovery cohort repertoires had been generated on a single sequencing platform. Among 350 to 400 genotyped donors of the cohort, an average of approximately 230,000 unique TCR beta nucleotide sequences were sequenced per donor, roughly a sixth of them non-productive. Among the approximately 400 genotyped donors, 75% to 90% belonged to the genetic ancestry cluster associated with self-reported Caucasian donors. Both class I and class II loci were covered by HLA typing, at four-digit resolution. In an earlier analysis of a few hundred of the donors, high-throughput TCR beta sequencing was used to judge whether each TCR beta V gene segment behaved as functional or pseudogenic. Alongside the repertoire data, information on donor age, sex, ethnicity and CMV serostatus was compiled. Rather than using new phenotypic data, the later analysis identified candidate immune exposures from TCR beta sequences and from how often those sequences occurred across donors. Besides the first cohort of some 670 subjects, a separate validation cohort made up of over 100 different subjects was used. The study profiled the T cell repertoires of around 700 subjects by immunosequencing and related them to cytomegalovirus serostatus. About five DR-DQ haplotypes were treated as single units for association and clustering because of strong linkage in the cohort. A later genetic analysis took genome-wide SNP genotypes for about 55% of the 666 donors and used that subset as a discovery cohort. A later analysis re-analyzed previously published TCR beta repertoires from about 600 donors and added high-resolution HLA genotyping to study TCR occurrence patterns. To predict cytomegalovirus infection status, the study combined high-throughput TCR immunosequencing, statistical association of individual TCRs with disease status, and machine learning. On the study overall, not on this receptor specifically: An association between a missense DCLRE1C variant and V-gene and J-gene trimming of TCR beta chains was found in a later genetic analysis and replicated in an independent cohort. Because some donors lacked HLA typing at each locus, the association tests relied only on the typed subset. A later analysis reported that several top co-occurrence clusters appeared linked to parvovirus B19, influenza, CMV and Epstein-Barr virus. Because counts were too low, fewer than 20 rarely observed V segments, including chromosome 9 orphons, were excluded from the earlier analysis of fewer than 650 of the donors. At a false discovery rate of 0.05, a later analysis linked fewer than 20,000 TCR beta sequences to specific HLA alleles. The classifier was reported to diagnose cytomegalovirus status with high specificity and sensitivity in both the original and validation cohorts. The study listed 150 to 200 TCR beta chains as associated with cytomegalovirus. Broadly in line with IMGT annotations, most TCR beta V segments showed up in productive rearrangements about 90% or about 30% of the time in an earlier analysis of some 590 of the donors. Most TCR sequences were observed very rarely across donors, whereas some public TCRs were present in many individuals. This cohort had only TCR beta chains sequenced, and the lack of alpha or paired-chain data limited which features could be detected. Correlated functional status among segregating V segments might be attributable to linkage disequilibrium, but an unknown experimental factor could not be ruled out. In a later genetic analysis, fewer N-insertions in productive TCRs were reported among donors in an Asian-associated ancestry cluster than the roughly 700-donor mean. The authors suggested that the approach could potentially be extended to other disease states and immunological phenotypes. The only immune exposure information available for the cohort was CMV serostatus. A later analysis found that TCR association rates varied across HLA loci, with DRB1 alleles showing the most associated TCRs and HLA-C alleles the fewest. A further reported finding was that TCR beta sequences accurately predicted the HLA-A and HLA-B alleles for most subjects in the first cohort. Compared with equally common non-associated chains, HLA-associated TCR beta chains in a later analysis were more clonally expanded and had lower generation probabilities. Some IMGT-functional V segments, including TRBV6-2 and TRBV6-3, could not be distinguished by the 87-base-pair reads and were therefore excluded. In a later analysis, most CMV-associated TCR beta chains were found to appear HLA-restricted, with HLA associations seemingly driven largely by CMV exposure. A group of highly shared sequence variants was considered likely to be a technical artifact of the sequencing pipeline. When HLA alleles, especially DR and DQ, strongly co-occurred, attributing TCR associations to individual alleles was difficult. In vitro tests confirmed that three of the cytomegalovirus-associated TCR beta chains recognize cytomegalovirus antigens. The presence/absence analyses assumed that sequencing depth was roughly uniform across donors, and that assumption may not be true.

The cohort consisted of approximately 670 healthy bone marrow donors. Cohort members were all nominally healthy when sampled, although unrecorded immune exposures were likely present. The donor tested CMV seronegative and was one of the 352 seronegative cohort members. Every donor gave a peripheral blood sample, and the peripheral blood mononuclear cells from that sample were used for TCR beta sequencing. The Qiagen DNeasy Blood Extraction Kit was used to extract genomic DNA from the blood cell samples. To prepare the library, the immunoSEQ multiplex PCR assay was applied. A mixture of 60 forward primers for TCR Vbeta segments and 13 reverse primers for TCR Jbeta segments was used in the multiplex PCR. Amplification of the CDR3 region of rearranged TCR beta genes was performed with a multiplex PCR assay on genomic DNA. Amplified TCR beta libraries were sequenced as 87-base-pair reads on the Illumina HiSeq System. In the source study's methods: A later analysis tallied roughly 80 million unique TCR beta chains across the 640 or so repertoires, and around 9.9 million of those chains were shared by two or more donors. Raw reads were error-corrected and collapsed into unique sequences with a nearest-neighbor algorithm that merged closely related sequences to remove PCR and sequencing errors. V, D and J gene segments were assigned by aligning CDR3 sequences to IMGT reference sequences. For a sequence to be retained, a match of at least six nucleotides to both a V gene segment and a J gene segment was required. Rearrangements were called productive when the CDR3 lacked stop codons and stayed in frame with V and J; all others were non-productive. CDR3 was defined by IMGT convention, running from the second conserved V-encoded cysteine to the conserved J-encoded phenylalanine. Sequences without an unambiguous match to a single V gene segment were excluded from the earlier analysis of several hundred of the donors. An earlier analysis of fewer than 650 of the donors classified V segments as functional when productive rearrangements were above 56.7% and as segregating when the standard deviation between donors was above 5%. A statistical classification framework was built for diagnosing cytomegalovirus status from the catalog of TCR beta chain sequences. V and J gene assignment, in a later analysis, came from comparing TCR nucleotide sequences with IMGT/GENE-DB human TR gene sequences. Using the TCRdist pipeline, a later analysis assigned CDR3 sequences along with most-parsimonious VDJ recombination scenarios. In a later analysis, each TCR beta chain was defined by its CDR3 amino acid sequence together with its V-gene family, and reads lacking a unique V-gene family were excluded. A later analysis removed several hundred highly shared, low-generation-probability nucleotide sequences to deal with suspected cross-contamination and a sequencing artifact. For each public chain, a later analysis derived a clonal expansion index from normalized ranks of inferred template counts within each repertoire. In a later analysis, generation probabilities were computed with a VDJ recombination model fitted to out-of-frame rearrangements, and the resulting probabilities were checked against IGoR. A later analysis scored TCR-TCR, TCR-HLA and TCR-CMV co-occurrence with hypergeometric tests, applying a repertoire-size bias correction to TCR pairs. In a later analysis, false discovery rates were estimated by permuting HLA or CMV assignments 20 times. A later analysis grouped co-occurring TCRs with DBSCAN, adding TCRdist sequence similarity when clustering within HLA-allele-positive subsets. Repertoires with fewer than 30,000 or more than 120,000 public chains, plus five repertoires with anomalous nucleotide sharing, were excluded from co-occurrence clustering. Not all clones reach the TCRdb copy of this immuneACCESS table, which keeps in-frame sequences only. Checked studies attribute under half of the gap to unresolved V genes and leave the rest unexplained. The V and J calls and clone size were taken over from that table, and D and trimming were inferred from the DNA. This sample's listing comprises approximately 110,000 clones. The ten largest clones capture less than 3.5% of the sample.

Notes on this clone: There is no known antigen for this receptor.

CDR1 and CDR2 are drawn from the germline V gene: SGHAT, FQNNGV. Deletion took 2 bases off V and 5 bases off J, with a span of 13 bases between the germline ends. From its cysteine to its phenylalanine, the CDR3 spans 15 amino acids. Of all the DNA, just the CDR3 is kept, 45 bases in frame from base 1. The sequence links TRBV11-2 to TRBJ2-1; tentative D gene TRBD1, with 6 bases matching. The sequence derives from a man aged 25 to 45 in good health and CMV-seronegative. The sample comprised PBMCs. The DNA sequence reads TGTGCCAGCAGCTTACTACAGGGTTTAAACAATGAGCAGTTCTTC. It encodes CASSLLQGLNNEQFF.